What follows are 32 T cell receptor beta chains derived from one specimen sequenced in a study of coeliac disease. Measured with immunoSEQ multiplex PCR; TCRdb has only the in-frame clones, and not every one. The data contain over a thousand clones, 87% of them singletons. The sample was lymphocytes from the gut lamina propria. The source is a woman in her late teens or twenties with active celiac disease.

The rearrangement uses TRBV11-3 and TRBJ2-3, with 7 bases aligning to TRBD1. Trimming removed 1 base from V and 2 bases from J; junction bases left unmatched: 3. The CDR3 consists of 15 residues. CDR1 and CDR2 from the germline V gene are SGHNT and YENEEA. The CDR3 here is CASSLGGQLTDTQYF. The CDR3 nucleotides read TGTGCCAGCAGCTTAGGGGGACAGCTCACAGATACGCAGTATTTT.

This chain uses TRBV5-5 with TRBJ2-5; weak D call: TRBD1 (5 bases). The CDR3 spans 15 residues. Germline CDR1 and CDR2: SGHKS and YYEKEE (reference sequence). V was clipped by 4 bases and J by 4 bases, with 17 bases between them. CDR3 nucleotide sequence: TGTGCCAGCAGCCTCCTGGGGCAGAACCTAGAGACCCAGTACTTC. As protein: CASSLLGQNLETQYF.

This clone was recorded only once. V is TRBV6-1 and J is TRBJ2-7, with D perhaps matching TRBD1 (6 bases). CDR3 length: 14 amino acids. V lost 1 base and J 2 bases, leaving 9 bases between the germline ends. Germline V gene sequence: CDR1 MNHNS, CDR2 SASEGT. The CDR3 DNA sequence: TGTGCCAGCAGTGAAGGACAGGAAACCTACGAGCAGTACTTC. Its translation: CASSEGQETYEQYF.

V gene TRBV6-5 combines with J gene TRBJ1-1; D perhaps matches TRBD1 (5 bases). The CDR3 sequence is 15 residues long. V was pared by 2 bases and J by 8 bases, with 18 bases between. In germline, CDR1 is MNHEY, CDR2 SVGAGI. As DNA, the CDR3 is TGTGCCAGCAGTTACACCAGATCTGCAGGGCAGGAAGCTTTCTTT. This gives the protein CASSYTRSAGQEAFF.

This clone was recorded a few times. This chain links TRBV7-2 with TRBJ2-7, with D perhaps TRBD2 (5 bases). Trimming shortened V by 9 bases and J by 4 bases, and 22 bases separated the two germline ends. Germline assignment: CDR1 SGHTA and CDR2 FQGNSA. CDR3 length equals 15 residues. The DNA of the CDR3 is TGTGCCAGTAAACCGGGCCCTGCGACGGGATACGAGCAGTACTTC. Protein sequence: CASKPGPATGYEQYF.

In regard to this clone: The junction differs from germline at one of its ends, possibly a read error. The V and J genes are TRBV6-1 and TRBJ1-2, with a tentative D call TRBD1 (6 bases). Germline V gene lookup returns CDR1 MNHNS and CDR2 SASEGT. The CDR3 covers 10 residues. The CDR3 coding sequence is TGTGCCAGCAGTGAACGGGCAGGGGACTTC. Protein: CASSERAGDF.

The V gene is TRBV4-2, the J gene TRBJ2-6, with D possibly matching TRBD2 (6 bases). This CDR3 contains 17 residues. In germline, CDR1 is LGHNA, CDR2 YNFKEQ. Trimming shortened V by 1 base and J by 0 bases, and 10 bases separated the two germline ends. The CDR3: CASSQVSGDSGANVLTF. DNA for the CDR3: TGTGCCAGCAGCCAAGTTTCGGGGGACTCTGGGGCCAACGTCCTGACTTTC.

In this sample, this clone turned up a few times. In DNA, the CDR3 is TGTGCCAGCAGCCTACTAGCGGGCGATACGCAGTATTTT. Translation gives CASSLLAGDTQYF. The chain employs TRBV7-2 and TRBJ2-3; 9 bases agree with TRBD2. CDR3 length: 13 amino acids. Unmatched junction bases numbered 3, after V lost 5 bases and J lost 6 bases. The germline CDR1 and CDR2 sequences are SGHTA and FQGNSA.

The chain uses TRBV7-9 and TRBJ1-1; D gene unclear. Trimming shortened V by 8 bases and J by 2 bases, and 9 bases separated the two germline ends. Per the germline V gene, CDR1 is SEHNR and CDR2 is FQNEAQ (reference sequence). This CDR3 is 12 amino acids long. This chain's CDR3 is CASEGANTEAFF. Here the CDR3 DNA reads TGTGCCAGCGAAGGAGCAAACACTGAAGCTTTCTTT.

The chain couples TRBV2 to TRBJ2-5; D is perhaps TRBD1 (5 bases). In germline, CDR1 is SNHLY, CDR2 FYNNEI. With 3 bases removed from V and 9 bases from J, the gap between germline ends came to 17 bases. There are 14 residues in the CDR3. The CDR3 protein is CASSESGGQLSQYF. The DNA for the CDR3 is TGTGCCAGCAGTGAGTCTGGCGGACAATTGTCCCAGTACTTC.

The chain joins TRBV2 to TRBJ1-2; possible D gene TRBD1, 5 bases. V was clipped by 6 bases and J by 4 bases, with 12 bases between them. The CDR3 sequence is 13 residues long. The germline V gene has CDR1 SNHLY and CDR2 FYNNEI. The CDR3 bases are TGTGCCAGCAGCGTCCAGGGAATCTATGGCTACACCTTC. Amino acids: CASSVQGIYGYTF.

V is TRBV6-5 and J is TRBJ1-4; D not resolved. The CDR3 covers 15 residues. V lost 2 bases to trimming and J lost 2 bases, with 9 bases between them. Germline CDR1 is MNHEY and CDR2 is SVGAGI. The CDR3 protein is CASSYAGGTNEKLFF. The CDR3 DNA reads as TGTGCCAGCAGTTACGCCGGAGGGACTAATGAAAAACTGTTTTTT.

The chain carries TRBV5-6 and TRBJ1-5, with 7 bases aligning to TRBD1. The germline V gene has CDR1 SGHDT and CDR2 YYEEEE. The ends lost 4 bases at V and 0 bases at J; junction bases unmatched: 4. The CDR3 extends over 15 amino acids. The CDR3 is CASSPGTDSNQPQHF. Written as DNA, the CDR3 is TGTGCCAGCAGCCCCGGGACAGATAGCAATCAGCCCCAGCATTTT.

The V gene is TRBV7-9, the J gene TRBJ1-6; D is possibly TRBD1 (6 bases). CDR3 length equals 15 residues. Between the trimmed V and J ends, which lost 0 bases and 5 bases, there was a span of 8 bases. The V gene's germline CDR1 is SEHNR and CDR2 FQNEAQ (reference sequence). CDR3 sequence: CASSLAGANNSPLHF. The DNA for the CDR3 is TGTGCCAGCAGCTTAGCGGGGGCTAATAATTCACCCCTCCACTTT.

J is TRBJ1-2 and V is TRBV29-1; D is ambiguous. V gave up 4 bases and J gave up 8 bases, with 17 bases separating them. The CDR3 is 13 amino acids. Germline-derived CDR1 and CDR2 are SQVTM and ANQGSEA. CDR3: CSVAVVGRTGYTF. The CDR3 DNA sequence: TGCAGCGTTGCTGTAGTGGGCAGAACAGGCTACACCTTC.

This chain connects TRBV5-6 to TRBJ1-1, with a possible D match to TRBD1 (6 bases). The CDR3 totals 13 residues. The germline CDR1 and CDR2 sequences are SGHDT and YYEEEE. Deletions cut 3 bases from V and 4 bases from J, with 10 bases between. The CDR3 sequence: CASSYTGSTEAFF. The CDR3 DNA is TGTGCCAGCAGCTATACAGGGAGCACTGAAGCTTTCTTT.

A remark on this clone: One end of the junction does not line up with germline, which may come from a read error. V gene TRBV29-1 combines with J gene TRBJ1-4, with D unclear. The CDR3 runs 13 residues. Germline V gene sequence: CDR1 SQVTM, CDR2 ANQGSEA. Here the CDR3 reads CSVEEPGNQKLFF. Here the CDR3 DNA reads TGCAGCGTTGAAGAGCCGGGTAATCAAAAACTGTTTTTT.

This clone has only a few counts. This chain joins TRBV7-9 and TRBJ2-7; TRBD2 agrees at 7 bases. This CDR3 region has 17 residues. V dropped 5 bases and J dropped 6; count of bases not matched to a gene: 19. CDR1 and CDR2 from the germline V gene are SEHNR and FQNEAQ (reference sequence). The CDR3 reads CASSQYVPGGSIGEQYF. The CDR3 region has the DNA TGTGCCAGCAGCCAATACGTCCCTGGCGGGAGTATCGGCGAGCAGTACTTC.

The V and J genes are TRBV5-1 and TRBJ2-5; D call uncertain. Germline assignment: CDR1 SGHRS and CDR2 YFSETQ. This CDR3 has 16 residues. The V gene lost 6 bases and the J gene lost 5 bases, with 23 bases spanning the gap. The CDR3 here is CASKPGPAVYGETQYF. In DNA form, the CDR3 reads TGCGCCAGCAAGCCAGGCCCGGCTGTATATGGTGAGACCCAGTACTTC.

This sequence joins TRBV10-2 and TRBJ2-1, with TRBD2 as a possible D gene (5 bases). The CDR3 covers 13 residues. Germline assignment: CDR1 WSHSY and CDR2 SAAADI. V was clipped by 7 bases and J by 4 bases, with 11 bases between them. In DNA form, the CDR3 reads TGCGCCAGCATCCCGGGATATTACAATGAGCAGTTCTTC. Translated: CASIPGYYNEQFF.

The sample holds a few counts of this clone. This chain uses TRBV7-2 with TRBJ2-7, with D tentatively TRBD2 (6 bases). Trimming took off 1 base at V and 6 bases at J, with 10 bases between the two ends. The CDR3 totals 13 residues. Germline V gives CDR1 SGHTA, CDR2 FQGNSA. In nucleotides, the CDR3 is TGTGCCAGCAGCTTAGACAGACTAGGCGAGCAGTACTTC. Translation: CASSLDRLGEQYF.

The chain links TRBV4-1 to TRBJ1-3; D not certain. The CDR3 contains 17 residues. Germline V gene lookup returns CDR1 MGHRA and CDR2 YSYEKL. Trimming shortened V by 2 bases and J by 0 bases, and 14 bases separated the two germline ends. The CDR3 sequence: CASSQYRRGFSGNTIYF. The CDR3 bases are TGCGCCAGCAGCCAATATAGGCGAGGGTTCTCTGGAAACACCATATATTTT.

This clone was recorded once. The CDR3 sequence: CTSRPRCLCQSRANVLTF. CDR3 sequence (DNA): TGCACCAGCAGGCCGCGATGTTTGTGCCAAAGTCGGGCCAACGTCCTGACTTTC. The rearrangement links TRBV1 to TRBJ2-6; TRBD2, the D gene given by the table, was not confirmed from the DNA. TRBV1 counts as a pseudogene. The CDR3 contains 18 residues.

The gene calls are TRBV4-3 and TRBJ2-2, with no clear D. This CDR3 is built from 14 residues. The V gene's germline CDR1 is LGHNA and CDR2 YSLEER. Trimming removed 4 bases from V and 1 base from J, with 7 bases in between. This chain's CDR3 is CASSRGKNTGELFF. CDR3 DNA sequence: TGCGCCAGCAGCCGAGGCAAGAACACCGGGGAGCTGTTTTTT.

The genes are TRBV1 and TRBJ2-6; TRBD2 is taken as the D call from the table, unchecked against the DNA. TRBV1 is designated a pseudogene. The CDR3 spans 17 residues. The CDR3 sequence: CTSRYLRLCTRANVLTF. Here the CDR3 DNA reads TGCACCAGCAGGTACCTACGTTTGTGCACTCGGGCCAACGTCCTGACTTTC.

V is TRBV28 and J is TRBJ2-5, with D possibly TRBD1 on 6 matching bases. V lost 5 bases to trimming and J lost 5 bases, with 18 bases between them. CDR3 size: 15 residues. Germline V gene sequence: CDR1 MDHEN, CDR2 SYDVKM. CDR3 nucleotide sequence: TGTGCCAGCAGTACAGGGTTAACATCTGTGGAGACCCAGTACTTC. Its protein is CASSTGLTSVETQYF.

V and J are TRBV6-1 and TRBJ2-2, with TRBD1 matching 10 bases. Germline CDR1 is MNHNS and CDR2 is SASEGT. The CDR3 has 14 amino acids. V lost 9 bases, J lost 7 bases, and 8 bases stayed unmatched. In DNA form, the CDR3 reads TGTGCCAGTACCCGGGACAGGGGCGGCGGGGAGCTGTTTTTT. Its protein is CASTRDRGGGELFF.

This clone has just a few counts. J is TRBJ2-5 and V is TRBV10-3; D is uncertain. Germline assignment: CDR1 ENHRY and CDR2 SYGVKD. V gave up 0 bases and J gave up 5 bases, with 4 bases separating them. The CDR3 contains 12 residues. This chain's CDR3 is CAISESEETQYF. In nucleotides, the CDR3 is TGTGCCATCAGTGAGTCAGAGGAGACCCAGTACTTC.

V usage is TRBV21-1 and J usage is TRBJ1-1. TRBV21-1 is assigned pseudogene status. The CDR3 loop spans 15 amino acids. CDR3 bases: TGTGCCAGCACTAAGGAGGGCAGCCGGAACACTGAAGCTTTCTTT. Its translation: CASTKEGSRNTEAFF.

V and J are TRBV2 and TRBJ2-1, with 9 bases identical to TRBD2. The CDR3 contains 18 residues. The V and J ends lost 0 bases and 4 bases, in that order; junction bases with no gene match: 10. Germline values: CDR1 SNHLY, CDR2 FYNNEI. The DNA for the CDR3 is TGTGCCAGCAGTGAAGCAGAGGGAGCGGGGGGCCTATACAATGAGCAGTTCTTC. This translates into CASSEAEGAGGLYNEQFF.

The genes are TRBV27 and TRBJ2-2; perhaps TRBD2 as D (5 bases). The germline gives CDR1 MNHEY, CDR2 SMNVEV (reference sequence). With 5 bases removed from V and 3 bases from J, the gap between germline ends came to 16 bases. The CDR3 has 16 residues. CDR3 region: CASSPARGRDTGELFF. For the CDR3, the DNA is TGTGCCAGCAGTCCGGCTCGGGGAAGAGACACCGGGGAGCTGTTTTTT.

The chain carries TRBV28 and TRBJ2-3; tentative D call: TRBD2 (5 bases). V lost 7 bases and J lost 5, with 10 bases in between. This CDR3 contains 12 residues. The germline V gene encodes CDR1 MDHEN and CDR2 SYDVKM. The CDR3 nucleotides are TGTGCCAGCACCCCGGGAAAAGATACGCAGTATTTT. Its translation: CASTPGKDTQYF.